These 7 T cell receptor beta chains came from one sample sequenced in a study of blood T cell repertoires in COVID-19. The method was immunoSEQ multiplex PCR; TCRdb's version includes in-frame clones alone and lacks a portion of them. The top ten hold about 0.85% of the sample, which has 120,000 or so clones, about two thirds seen once. Input material: peripheral blood. These TCRs come from a human donor with acute or convalescent COVID-19. The donor label of this sample is uncertain.

This chain joins TRBV18 and TRBJ2-1; tentative D call: TRBD1 (6 bases). The CDR3 covers 14 residues. With 4 bases removed from V and 5 bases from J, the gap between germline ends came to 12 bases. Germline V gene lookup returns CDR1 KGHSH and CDR2 LQKENI. The DNA of the CDR3 is TGTGCCAGCTCACGCCAGGGGCGGAACAATGAGCAGTTCTTC. Its protein is CASSRQGRNNEQFF. Full variable domain (missing parts from reference TRBV18 and TRBJ2-1): NAGVMQNPRHLVRRRGQEARLRCSPMKGHSHVYWYRQLPEEGLKFMVYLQKENIIDESGMPKERFSAEFPKEGPSILRIQQVVRGDSAAYFCASSRQGRNNEQFFGPGTRLTVL.

This clone showed up many times. V gene TRBV28 combines with J gene TRBJ1-1; TRBD1 aligns across 10 bases. The germline CDR1 and CDR2 sequences are MDHEN and SYDVKM. The CDR3 length is 14 residues. Germline trimming cut 4 bases from V and 7 bases from J; bases unmatched to any gene: 6. This chain's CDR3 is CASSSGTGVDEAFF. In DNA, the CDR3 is TGTGCCAGCAGTTCCGGGACAGGGGTCGATGAAGCTTTCTTT.

The chain is built from TRBV10-2 and TRBJ2-1; 8 bases agree with TRBD2. This CDR3 comprises 17 residues. Germline CDR1 WSHSY, CDR2 SAAADI. With V trimmed by 6 bases and J by 7 bases, 17 bases remained unmatched. In DNA form, the CDR3 reads TGCGCCAGCAGGACCGACGGCCGCGGGGGGACCCGAAATGAGCAGTTCTTC. It translates to CASRTDGRGGTRNEQFF.

This clone was observed a handful of times. The genes are TRBV9 and TRBJ2-3; D may be TRBD2 (6 bases). The V end was cut by 0 bases, the J end by 4 bases, with 9 bases between. The CDR3 consists of 14 residues. Per germline, CDR1 SGDLS and CDR2 YYNGEE. Here the CDR3 reads CASSVGTSPDTQYF. The CDR3 coding sequence is TGTGCCAGCAGCGTAGGAACTAGCCCAGATACGCAGTATTTT.

The chain employs TRBV19 and TRBJ2-2; 7 nucleotides align to TRBD1. Trimming removed 7 bases from V and 0 bases from J; junction bases left unmatched: 2. This CDR3 contains 14 residues. Germline loops: CDR1 LNHDA, CDR2 SQIVND (reference sequence). The CDR3: CASTTGANTGELFF. The CDR3 DNA reads TGTGCCAGTACAACAGGGGCGAACACCGGGGAGCTGTTTTTT.

The chain employs TRBV28 and TRBJ1-2; TRBD1 agrees at 7 bases. CDR3 length: 14 residues. CDR1 is MDHEN and CDR2 is SYDVKM in the germline V gene. Unmatched junction bases numbered 8, after V lost 6 bases and J lost 4 bases. This CDR3 is CASSGAGGSYGYTF. CDR3 sequence (DNA): TGTGCCAGCAGCGGGGCAGGGGGGAGCTATGGCTACACCTTC.

V gene TRBV15 combines with J gene TRBJ1-1, with D unresolved. The V gene lost 0 bases and the J gene lost 0 bases, with 8 bases spanning the gap. The length of the CDR3 is 15 residues. Germline CDR1 and CDR2: LNHNV and YYDKDF (reference sequence). The CDR3 is CATSRDIALNTEAFF. The DNA for the CDR3 is TGTGCCACCAGCAGAGATATAGCCCTGAACACTGAAGCTTTCTTT.